Presented here are 28 T cell receptor beta chains from one specimen sequenced in a study of shared clonotypes between healthy human individuals. Using immunoSEQ multiplex PCR, the repertoire was profiled, and TCRdb retains in-frame clones only, with some absent. The table lists millions of clones, about 95% of them singletons. Naivety among CD8 cells was defined by CD45RO negativity and positive CCR7 selection, thereby excluding terminally differentiated effector memory CD45RA+ cells. Sequenced input: naive CD8+ T cells sorted from blood. The source of these receptors is a man younger than 35 in good health.

The genes are TRBV4-1 and TRBJ2-7; 7 positions agree with TRBD1. The CDR3 covers 16 residues. Per germline, CDR1 MGHRA and CDR2 YSYEKL. With V trimmed by 0 bases and J by 2 bases, 7 bases remained unmatched. The CDR3 sequence is CASSQEAGGLAYEQYF. The CDR3 DNA is TGCGCCAGCAGCCAAGAGGCAGGGGGTCTCGCCTACGAGCAGTACTTC.

The rearrangement uses TRBV2 and TRBJ2-5; D is unresolved. Germline V gene data show CDR1 as SNHLY and CDR2 as FYNNEI. The V gene lost 5 bases and the J gene lost 10 bases, with 8 bases spanning the gap. The CDR3 consists of 10 residues. CDR3 in amino acids: CASSQLVQYF. The DNA of the CDR3 is TGTGCCAGCAGTCAACTGGTCCAGTACTTC.

The CDR3 sequence is CASRRQGDGEQYF. For the CDR3, the DNA is TGCGCCAGCAGAAGACAGGGTGATGGCGAGCAGTACTTC. This chain uses TRBV4-1 with TRBJ2-7; TRBD1 matches at 7 bases. Losses at the gene ends were 6 bases for V and 6 bases for J; bases not matched to a gene: 8. The CDR3 has 13 residues. The germline gives CDR1 MGHRA, CDR2 YSYEKL.

The chain has TRBV19 and TRBJ2-7; D is ambiguous. The CDR3 loop spans 13 amino acids. The V gene lost 1 base and the J gene lost 7 bases, with 11 bases spanning the gap. Germline lookup yields CDR1 LNHDA and CDR2 SQIVND (reference sequence). The CDR3 DNA sequence: TGTGCCAGTAGTATAGTCGCAGGAGAGGAGCAGTACTTC. It yields the protein CASSIVAGEEQYF.

This sequence joins TRBV29-1 and TRBJ1-2, with 9 nucleotides matching TRBD1. There are 14 residues in the CDR3. Per the germline V gene, CDR1 is SQVTM and CDR2 is ANQGSEA. Trimming took 0 bases from V and 7 from J; bases not matched to a gene: 6. The CDR3 loop reads CSVEEGQGGVGYTF. For the CDR3, the DNA is TGCAGCGTTGAAGAGGGACAGGGAGGAGTTGGCTACACCTTC. Complete variable domain (other parts from reference TRBV29-1 and TRBJ1-2): SAVISQKPSRDICQRGTSLTIQCQVDSQVTMMFWYRQQPGQSLTLIATANQGSEATYESGFVIDKFPISRPNLTFSTLTVSNMSPEDSSIYLCSVEEGQGGVGYTFGSGTRLTVV.

The J gene is TRBJ1-3, the V gene TRBV2; D remains ambiguous. Trimming took off 1 base at V and 4 bases at J, with 8 bases between the two ends. Germline V gene lookup returns CDR1 SNHLY and CDR2 FYNNEI. This CDR3 is built from 14 residues. In DNA form, the CDR3 reads TGTGCCAGCAGTGAAGTAGGGTTGGGAAACACCATATATTTT. Translating gives CASSEVGLGNTIYF.

Concerning this clone itself: A read error may produce the germline difference seen at one junction end. The chain uses TRBV30 and TRBJ1-1; 9 positions match TRBD1. CDR1 GTSNPN and CDR2 SVGIG come from the germline V gene (reference sequence). The CDR3 runs to 14 residues. The CDR3 coding sequence is TGTGCCTGGAAAGGACAGGGGTGGAACTCTGAAGCTTTCTTT. Protein sequence: CAWKGQGWNSEAFF.

Worth noting for this clone: The sample holds other DNA sequences that translate to the same CDR3. This sequence joins TRBV4-1 and TRBJ1-1, with a weak D call TRBD1 (5 bases). V gave up 3 bases and J gave up 1 base, with 6 bases separating them. The CDR3 is 13 amino acids. Per germline, CDR1 MGHRA and CDR2 YSYEKL. CDR3 in amino acids: CASSHGGNTEAFF. The CDR3 region has the DNA TGCGCCAGCAGCCATGGGGGGAACACTGAAGCTTTCTTT.

The rearrangement uses TRBV11-2 and TRBJ1-6; 7 nucleotides line up with TRBD1. J was trimmed by 5 bases and V by 0 bases; bases with no gene match: 16. Germline CDR1 SGHAT, CDR2 FQNNGV. This CDR3 is built from 20 residues. CDR3 sequence: CASSLDMGQLITPDNSPLHF. The CDR3 coding sequence is TGTGCCAGCAGCTTAGATATGGGACAGCTTATAACCCCCGATAATTCACCCCTCCACTTT.

This chain links TRBV19 with TRBJ2-1; 9 positions agree with TRBD2. CDR3 length: 16 residues. Germline V gene data show CDR1 as LNHDA and CDR2 as SQIVND (reference sequence). The V and J ends lost 9 bases and 4 bases, in that order; junction bases with no gene match: 13. CDR3 in amino acids: CASRRGAGGRYNEQFF. CDR3 sequence (DNA): TGTGCCAGCCGACGGGGAGCGGGGGGCCGGTACAATGAGCAGTTCTTC. Full variable domain (outside the CDR3, taken from reference TRBV19 and TRBJ2-1): DGGITQSPKYLFRKEGQNVTLSCEQNLNHDAMYWYRQDPGQGLRLIYYSQIVNDFQKGDIAEGYSVSREKKESFPLTVTSAQKNPTAFYLCASRRGAGGRYNEQFFGPGTRLTVL.

The chain has TRBV13 and TRBJ1-3; D remains ambiguous. V lost 5 bases and J lost 2, with 10 bases in between. Germline-derived CDR1 and CDR2 are PRHDT and FYEKMQ (reference sequence). The CDR3 runs 14 residues. The CDR3 DNA follows: TGTGCCAGCAGCCATCGGAGCACTGGAAACACCATATATTTT. Translation gives CASSHRSTGNTIYF.

This clone was recorded only once. V and J are TRBV28 and TRBJ1-2; no definite D call. Germline V gives CDR1 MDHEN, CDR2 SYDVKM. The CDR3 is 13 amino acids. V gave up 6 bases and J gave up 10 bases, with 18 bases separating them. The CDR3 sequence is CASSWTPTPSYTF. The CDR3 DNA follows: TGTGCCAGCAGCTGGACCCCCACGCCCTCCTACACCTTC.

This clone was seen only once. The CDR3 sequence is CASSPYVNWNTEAFF. CDR3 sequence (DNA): TGTGCCAGCTCACCCTATGTCAATTGGAACACTGAAGCTTTCTTT. This rearrangement joins TRBV18 to TRBJ1-1; D gene uncertain. CDR1 and CDR2 (germline): KGHSH, LQKENI. V gave up 3 bases and J gave up 1 base, with 12 bases separating them. The CDR3 runs to 15 residues.

V gene TRBV7-8 combines with J gene TRBJ1-6; perhaps TRBD1 as D (5 bases). CDR3 length: 17 residues. V lost 5 bases and J lost 7, with 21 bases in between. CDR1 is SGHVS, CDR2 FQNEAQ, per germline. CDR3 nucleotides: TGTGCCAGCAGCCCCGGCCCGGGACGGCTAGTGAATTCACCCCTCCACTTT. It translates to CASSPGPGRLVNSPLHF.

The CDR3 DNA reads as TGTGCCATTCCGGGACAGGGGCTTGGTTATGGCTACACCTTC. This encodes CAIPGQGLGYGYTF. The chain links TRBV2 to TRBJ1-2; 10 bases line up with TRBD1. J was trimmed by 5 bases and V by 10 bases; bases with no gene match: 10. The germline gives CDR1 SNHLY, CDR2 FYNNEI. The CDR3 sequence is 14 residues long.

The rearrangement uses TRBV30 and TRBJ2-7; D perhaps matches TRBD1 (5 bases). Germline V gene lookup returns CDR1 GTSNPN and CDR2 SVGIG (reference sequence). CDR3 length: 12 amino acids. Trimming removed 4 bases at V and 6 bases at J, with 13 bases between. CDR3 in amino acids: CAWNQYRTEQYF. CDR3 DNA sequence: TGTGCCTGGAACCAGTACAGGACCGAGCAGTACTTC.

The chain uses TRBV6-5 and TRBJ2-7; the D call may be TRBD1 or TRBD2 (5 bases each). The V end lost 5 bases, the J end lost 0 bases, and 11 bases lay between the germline ends. CDR1 MNHEY and CDR2 SVGAGI come from the germline V gene. This CDR3 is built from 14 residues. In DNA form, the CDR3 reads TGTGCCAGCAGTGCCCGGGACCACTCCTACGAGCAGTACTTC. Translating gives CASSARDHSYEQYF.

The V and J genes are TRBV30 and TRBJ2-5; perhaps TRBD2 as D (6 bases). V lost 0 bases and J lost 4, with 12 bases in between. The germline V gene has CDR1 GTSNPN and CDR2 SVGIG (reference sequence). CDR3 length equals 14 residues. The CDR3 DNA is TGTGCCTGGAGTGTAGGAGGACTATTAGAGACCCAGTACTTC. Its protein is CAWSVGGLLETQYF.

This chain connects TRBV6-5 to TRBJ2-5, with 11 positions matching TRBD2. The J call may be wrong; the DNA end is better matched by TRBJ2-7. The length of the CDR3 is 15 residues. The germline V gene has CDR1 MNHEY and CDR2 SVGAGI. As DNA, the CDR3 is TGTGCCAGCAGTTACGGGACTAGCGGCTCCTACGAGCAGTACTTC. Protein product: CASSYGTSGSYEQYF.

The rearrangement uses TRBV7-6 and TRBJ2-7; D call uncertain. V lost 5 bases to trimming and J lost 0 bases, with 20 bases between them. CDR1 is SGHVS and CDR2 is FNYEAQ in the germline V gene. The CDR3 spans 17 residues. The CDR3 DNA is TGTGCCAGCAGCCTCCACCTACGTAATTCCGACTCCTACGAGCAGTACTTC. Translated: CASSLHLRNSDSYEQYF.

This clone was found once. This chain links TRBV14 with TRBJ2-3, with D unclear. Trimming left V 4 bases short and J 2 bases short, with 16 bases between. Germline CDR1 is SGHDN and CDR2 is FVKESK. This CDR3 contains 16 residues. The CDR3 DNA reads TGTGCCAGCAGCCCCTCAAGCACGCGGCCCACAGATACGCAGTATTTT. This sequence encodes CASSPSSTRPTDTQYF. The variable domain in full, completed from reference TRBV14 and TRBJ2-3, reads EAGVTQFPSHSVIEKGQTVTLRCDPISGHDNLYWYRRVMGKEIKFLLHFVKESKQDESGMPNNRFLAERTGGTYSTLKVQPAELEDSGVYFCASSPSSTRPTDTQYFGPGTRLTVL.

The chain combines TRBV11-2 with TRBJ1-6; a weak D match, TRBD1 (6 bases). V lost 5 bases, J lost 8 bases, and 13 bases lay in between. This CDR3 spans 14 amino acids. Germline V lookup: CDR1 SGHAT, CDR2 FQNNGV. The CDR3 bases are TGTGCCAGCAGCGACAACAGGGATGATTCACCCCTCCACTTT. Amino acid sequence: CASSDNRDDSPLHF.

The rearrangement uses TRBV25-1 and TRBJ2-2; D ambiguous. V lost 4 bases and J 5 bases, leaving 14 bases between the germline ends. The CDR3 is made up of 15 amino acids. Germline CDR1 MGHDK, CDR2 SYGVNS. The CDR3 sequence is CASSGRGRTTGELFF. The CDR3 DNA is TGTGCCAGCAGTGGACGAGGCCGAACGACCGGGGAGCTGTTTTTT. The full variable domain, completed using reference TRBV25-1 and TRBJ2-2, is EADIYQTPRYLVIGTGKKITLECSQTMGHDKMYWYQQDPGMELHLIHYSYGVNSTEKGDLSSESTVSRIRTEHFPLTLESARPSHTSQYLCASSGRGRTTGELFFGEGSRLTVL.

The chain carries TRBV7-9 and TRBJ2-7; 7 bases line up with TRBD2. Trimming at V came to 4 bases and at J to 5 bases, leaving 14 bases not matched to a gene. Germline lookup yields CDR1 SEHNR and CDR2 FQNEAQ (reference sequence). There are 16 residues in the CDR3. CDR3 in DNA: TGTGCCAGCAGCTACTCCCCTCGCGGGAGTGTCAACGAGCAGTACTTC. This translates into CASSYSPRGSVNEQYF.

The V call is TRBV30, the J call TRBJ2-5, with a possible D match to TRBD2 (6 bases). With 0 bases removed from V and 2 bases from J, the gap between germline ends came to 22 bases. Germline V gene sequence: CDR1 GTSNPN, CDR2 SVGIG (reference sequence). The CDR3 covers 18 residues. The CDR3: CAWSVLGLEEGWQETQYF. The CDR3 DNA follows: TGTGCCTGGAGTGTATTGGGTCTTGAGGAGGGGTGGCAAGAGACCCAGTACTTC.

The chain is built from TRBV19 and TRBJ1-1; D call uncertain. The CDR3 has 13 amino acids. Trimming removed 5 bases from V and 2 bases from J, with 9 bases in between. Germline lookup yields CDR1 LNHDA and CDR2 SQIVND (reference sequence). The CDR3 bases are TGTGCCAGTAGTGAGAGGGTAAACACTGAAGCTTTCTTT. Residues: CASSERVNTEAFF.

Written as DNA, the CDR3 is TGTGCCAGTAGTCCGTGGACTAGCGGGGACTACGAGCAGTACTTC. This translates into CASSPWTSGDYEQYF. J is TRBJ2-7 and V is TRBV19; 12 positions match TRBD2. V gave up 5 bases and J gave up 3 bases; unmatched junction bases: 5. This CDR3 comprises 15 residues. Germline CDR1 LNHDA, CDR2 SQIVND (reference sequence).

The rearrangement joins TRBV28 to TRBJ2-7, with D possibly matching TRBD2 (5 bases). CDR1 and CDR2 (germline): MDHEN, SYDVKM. CDR3 length: 13 residues. Trimming took off 7 bases at V and 4 bases at J, with 14 bases between the two ends. The CDR3 DNA sequence: TGTGCCAGCACGGATCCGGGGTGGTACGAGCAGTACTTC. It translates to CASTDPGWYEQYF.